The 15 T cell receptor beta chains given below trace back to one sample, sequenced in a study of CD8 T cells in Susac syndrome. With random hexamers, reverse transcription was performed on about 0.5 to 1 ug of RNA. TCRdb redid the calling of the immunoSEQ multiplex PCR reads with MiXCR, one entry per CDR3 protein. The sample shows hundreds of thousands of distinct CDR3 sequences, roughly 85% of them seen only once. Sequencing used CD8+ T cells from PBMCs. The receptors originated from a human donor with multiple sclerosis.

CDR3 sequence (DNA): TGTGCCAGCAGCCGCCACAGGGGCCTCCAAGAGACCCAGTACTTC. Translating it yields CASSRHRGLQETQYF. This sequence joins TRBV14 and TRBJ2-5; 7 nucleotides align to TRBD1. Trimming removed 4 bases from V and 1 base from J; junction bases left unmatched: 6. Germline CDR1 is SGHDN and CDR2 is FVKESK. This CDR3 is built from 15 residues. Complete variable domain (other parts from reference TRBV14 and TRBJ2-5): EAGVTQFPSHSVIEKGQTVTLRCDPISGHDNLYWYRRVMGKEIKFLLHFVKESKQDESGMPNNRFLAERTGGTYSTLKVQPAELEDSGVYFCASSRHRGLQETQYFGPGTRLLVL.

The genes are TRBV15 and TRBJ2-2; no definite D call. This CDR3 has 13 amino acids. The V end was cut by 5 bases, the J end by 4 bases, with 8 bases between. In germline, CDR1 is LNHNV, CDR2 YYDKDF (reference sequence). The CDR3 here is CATSYVSTGELFF. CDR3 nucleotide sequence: TGTGCCACCAGCTACGTAAGCACCGGGGAGCTGTTTTTT.

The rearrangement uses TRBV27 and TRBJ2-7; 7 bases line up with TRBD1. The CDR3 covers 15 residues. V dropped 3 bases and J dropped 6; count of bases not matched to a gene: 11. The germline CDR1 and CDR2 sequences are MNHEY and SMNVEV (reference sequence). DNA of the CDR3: TGTGCCAGCAGTTTCTGGCAGGGGCCAGGGGGCGAGCAGTACTTC. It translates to CASSFWQGPGGEQYF.

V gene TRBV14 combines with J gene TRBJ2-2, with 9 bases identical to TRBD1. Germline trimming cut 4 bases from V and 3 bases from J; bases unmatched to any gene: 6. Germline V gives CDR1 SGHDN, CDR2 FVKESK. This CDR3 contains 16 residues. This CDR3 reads CASSPRGTGYTGELFF. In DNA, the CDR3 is TGTGCCAGCAGCCCCAGGGGGACAGGGTACACCGGGGAGCTGTTTTTT.

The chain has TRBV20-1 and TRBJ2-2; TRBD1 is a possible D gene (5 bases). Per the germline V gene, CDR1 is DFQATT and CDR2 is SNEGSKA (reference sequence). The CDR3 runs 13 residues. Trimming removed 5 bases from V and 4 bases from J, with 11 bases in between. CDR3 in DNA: TGCAGTGCTCCCCGGACAAGCACCGGGGAGCTGTTTTTT. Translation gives CSAPRTSTGELFF.

In nucleotides, the CDR3 is TGTGCCAGTAGCCTCCGGGCCTCTAGCAATCAGCCCCAGCATTTT. It encodes CASSLRASSNQPQHF. This sequence joins TRBV19 and TRBJ1-5; unclear D gene. V was clipped by 6 bases and J by 0 bases, with 12 bases between them. From germline, CDR1 is LNHDA and CDR2 SQIVND (reference sequence). The CDR3 runs 15 residues. The whole variable domain, filled in from reference TRBV19 and TRBJ1-5, reads DGGITQSPKYLFRKEGQNVTLSCEQNLNHDAMYWYRQDPGQGLRLIYYSQIVNDFQKGDIAEGYSVSREKKESFPLTVTSAQKNPTAFYLCASSLRASSNQPQHFGDGTRLSIL.

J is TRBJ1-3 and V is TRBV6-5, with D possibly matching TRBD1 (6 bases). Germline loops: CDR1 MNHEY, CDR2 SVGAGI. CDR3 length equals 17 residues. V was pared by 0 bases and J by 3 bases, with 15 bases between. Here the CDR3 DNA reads TGTGCCAGCAGTTACTCGCCAGGGGCATTAGATGGAAACACCATATATTTT. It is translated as CASSYSPGALDGNTIYF.

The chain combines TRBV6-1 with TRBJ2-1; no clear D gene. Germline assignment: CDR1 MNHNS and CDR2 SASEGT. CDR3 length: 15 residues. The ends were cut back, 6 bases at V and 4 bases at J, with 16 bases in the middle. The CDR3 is CASSDDKLRYNEQFF. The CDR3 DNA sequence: TGTGCCAGCAGCGATGACAAGTTAAGGTACAATGAGCAGTTCTTC.

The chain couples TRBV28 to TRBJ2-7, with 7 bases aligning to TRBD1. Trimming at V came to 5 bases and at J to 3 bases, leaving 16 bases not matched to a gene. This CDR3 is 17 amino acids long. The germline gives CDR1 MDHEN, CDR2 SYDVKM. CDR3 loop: CASSRGTTGFSFYEQYF. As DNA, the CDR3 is TGTGCCAGCAGTCGAGGAACGACAGGGTTCTCCTTCTACGAGCAGTACTTC.

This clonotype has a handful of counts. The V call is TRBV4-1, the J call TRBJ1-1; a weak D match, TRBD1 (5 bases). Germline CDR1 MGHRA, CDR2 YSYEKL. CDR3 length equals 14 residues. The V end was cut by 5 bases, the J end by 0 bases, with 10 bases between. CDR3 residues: CASSWGRLNTEAFF. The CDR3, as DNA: TGCGCCAGCAGCTGGGGACGGCTGAACACTGAAGCTTTCTTT.

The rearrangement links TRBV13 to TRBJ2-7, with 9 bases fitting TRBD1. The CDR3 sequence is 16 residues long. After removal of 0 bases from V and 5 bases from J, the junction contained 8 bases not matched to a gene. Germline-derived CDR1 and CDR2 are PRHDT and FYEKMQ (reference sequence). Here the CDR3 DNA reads TGTGCCAGCAGCTTAGGGCTCGGGGACAGGGTAAACGAGCAGTACTTC. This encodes CASSLGLGDRVNEQYF.

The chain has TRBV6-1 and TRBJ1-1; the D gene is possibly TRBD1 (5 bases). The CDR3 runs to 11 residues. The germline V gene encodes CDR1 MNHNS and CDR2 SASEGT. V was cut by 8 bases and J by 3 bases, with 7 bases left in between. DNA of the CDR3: TGTGCCAGCGCAGGGTACACTGAAGCTTTCTTT. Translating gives CASAGYTEAFF.

The CDR3 loop is CASSHPGLAGANLPRETQYF. The CDR3 DNA follows: TGCGCCAGCAGCCATCCCGGACTAGCGGGAGCTAATCTTCCGCGGGAGACCCAGTACTTC. The J gene is TRBJ2-5, the V gene TRBV4-1; 13 nucleotides align to TRBD2. Germline V gene lookup returns CDR1 MGHRA and CDR2 YSYEKL. V lost 3 bases and J lost 5; bases outside the gene matches: 18. The CDR3 has 20 residues.

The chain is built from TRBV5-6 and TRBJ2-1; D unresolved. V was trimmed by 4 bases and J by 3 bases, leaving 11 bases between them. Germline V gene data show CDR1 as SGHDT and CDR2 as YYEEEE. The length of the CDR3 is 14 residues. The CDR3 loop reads CASSRPADYNEQFF. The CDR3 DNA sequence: TGTGCCAGCAGCCGTCCGGCAGACTACAATGAGCAGTTCTTC.

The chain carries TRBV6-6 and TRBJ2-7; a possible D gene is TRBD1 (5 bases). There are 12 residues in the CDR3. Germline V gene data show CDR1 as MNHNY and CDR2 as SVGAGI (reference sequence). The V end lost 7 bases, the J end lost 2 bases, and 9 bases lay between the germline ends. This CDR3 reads CASKTGAYEQYF. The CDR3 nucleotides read TGTGCCAGCAAAACAGGCGCCTACGAGCAGTACTTC.